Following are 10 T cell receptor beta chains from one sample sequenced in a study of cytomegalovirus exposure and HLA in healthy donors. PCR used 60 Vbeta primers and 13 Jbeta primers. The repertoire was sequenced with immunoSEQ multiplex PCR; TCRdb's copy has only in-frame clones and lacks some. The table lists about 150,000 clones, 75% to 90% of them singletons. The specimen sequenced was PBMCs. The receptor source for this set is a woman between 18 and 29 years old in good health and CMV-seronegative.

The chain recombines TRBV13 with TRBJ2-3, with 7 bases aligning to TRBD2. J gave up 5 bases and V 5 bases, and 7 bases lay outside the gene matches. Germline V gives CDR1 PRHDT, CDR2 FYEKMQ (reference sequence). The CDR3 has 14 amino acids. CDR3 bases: TGTGCCAGCAGCCCAGGACTAGATTTAGATACGCAGTATTTT. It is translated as CASSPGLDLDTQYF.

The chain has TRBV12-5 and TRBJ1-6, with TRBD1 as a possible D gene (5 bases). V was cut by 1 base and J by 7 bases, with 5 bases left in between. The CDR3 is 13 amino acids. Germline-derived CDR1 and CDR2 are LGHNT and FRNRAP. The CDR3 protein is CASGLEGNSPLHF. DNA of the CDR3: TGTGCTAGTGGTTTGGAGGGGAATTCACCCCTCCACTTT.

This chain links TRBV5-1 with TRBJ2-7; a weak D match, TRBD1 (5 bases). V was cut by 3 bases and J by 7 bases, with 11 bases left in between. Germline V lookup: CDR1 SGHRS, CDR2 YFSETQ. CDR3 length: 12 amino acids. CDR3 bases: TGCGCCAGCAGCTCCCAGGGTGAAGAGCAGTACTTC. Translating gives CASSSQGEEQYF. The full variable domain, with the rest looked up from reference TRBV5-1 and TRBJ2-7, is KAGVTQTPRYLIKTRGQQVTLSCSPISGHRSVSWYQQTPGQGLQFLFEYFSETQRNKGNFPGRFSGRQFSNSRSEMNVSTLELGDSALYLCASSSQGEEQYFGPGTRLTVT.

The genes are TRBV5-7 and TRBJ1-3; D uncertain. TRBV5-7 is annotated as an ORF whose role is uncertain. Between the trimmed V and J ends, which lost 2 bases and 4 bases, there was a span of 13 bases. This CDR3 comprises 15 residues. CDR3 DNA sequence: TGTGCCAGCAGCTTACCCCCCAGTGTCGGAAACACCATATATTTT. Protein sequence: CASSLPPSVGNTIYF.

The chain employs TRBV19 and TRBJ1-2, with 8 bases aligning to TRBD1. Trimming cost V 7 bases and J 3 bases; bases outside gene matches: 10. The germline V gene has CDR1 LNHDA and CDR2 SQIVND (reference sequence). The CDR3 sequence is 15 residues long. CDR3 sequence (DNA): TGTGCCAGTACCAGGACAGGGAGGGGTTACTATGGCTACACCTTC. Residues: CASTRTGRGYYGYTF.

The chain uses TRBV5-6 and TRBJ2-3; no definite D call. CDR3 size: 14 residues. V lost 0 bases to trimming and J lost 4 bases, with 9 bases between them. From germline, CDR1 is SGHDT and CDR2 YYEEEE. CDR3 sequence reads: CASSLALPADTQYF. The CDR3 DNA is TGTGCCAGCAGCTTGGCCCTTCCCGCAGATACGCAGTATTTT.

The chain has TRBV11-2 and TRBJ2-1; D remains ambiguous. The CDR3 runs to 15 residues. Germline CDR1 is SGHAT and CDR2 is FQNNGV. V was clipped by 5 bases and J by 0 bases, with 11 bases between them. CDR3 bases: TGTGCCAGCAGCCCCAGGAAGTTCTCCTACAATGAGCAGTTCTTC. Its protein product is CASSPRKFSYNEQFF.

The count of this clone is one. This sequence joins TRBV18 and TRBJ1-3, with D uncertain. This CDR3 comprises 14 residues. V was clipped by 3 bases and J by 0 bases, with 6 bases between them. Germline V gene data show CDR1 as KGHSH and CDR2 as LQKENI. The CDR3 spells CASSPKSSGNTIYF. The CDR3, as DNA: TGTGCCAGCTCACCGAAGAGCTCTGGAAACACCATATATTTT.

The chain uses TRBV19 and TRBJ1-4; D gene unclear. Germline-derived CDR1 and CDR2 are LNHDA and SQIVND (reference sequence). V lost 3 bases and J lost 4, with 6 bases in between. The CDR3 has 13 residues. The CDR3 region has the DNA TGTGCCAGTAGTATTTTTATTAATGAAAAACTGTTTTTT. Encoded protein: CASSIFINEKLFF.

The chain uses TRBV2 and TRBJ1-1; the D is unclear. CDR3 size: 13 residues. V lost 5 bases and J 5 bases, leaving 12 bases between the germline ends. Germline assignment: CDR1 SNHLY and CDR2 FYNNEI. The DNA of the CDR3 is TGTGCCAGCAGTTTAGGTTCGGAGACTGAAGCTTTCTTT. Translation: CASSLGSETEAFF.